The T cell receptor beta chain described here comes from a study of T cell repertoires in cytomegalovirus infection. Study-level background: HLA-B-restricted CMV epitopes that are well studied were used alongside recently identified HLA-C-restricted ones. Shared public TCR beta signatures pointed to both CMV infection and a matching HLA type.

Worth noting for this clonotype: Its matching antigen is unknown.

V lost 6 bases and J lost 10; bases outside the gene matches: 16. CDR1 is MNHGY, CDR2 SAAAGT, per germline. The CDR3 loop spans 16 amino acids. MiXCR, applied by TCRdb to the reads, yields one record per CDR3 protein. The repertoire holds some 500,000 distinct CDR3 sequences, with around 35% as singletons. Study-wide results and caveats: Using cumulative public TCR beta family frequency, the authors identified those who carried CMV together with the relevant HLA. In two of eight donors, the top clonotype was HLA-C-restricted CMV-specific.

The V and J genes are TRBV6-8 and TRBJ2-1, with TRBD2 identical over 9 bases. The TCR was taken from a human donor in good health (CMV status not recorded). Some clones in this sample may be carry-over from other donors' samples. The specimen comprised cultured PBMCs, sampled from culture after CMV antigen stimulation. This CDR3 reads CASRGRGLATAGEQFF. The CDR3 DNA reads as TGTGCCAGCAGGGGCCGAGGACTAGCGACGGCGGGGGAGCAGTTCTTC.